This T cell receptor beta chain came from a study of cytomegalovirus exposure and HLA in healthy donors. Across the whole study: Most donors, about 82% of around 400 genotyped, fell in the Caucasian-associated ancestry cluster. Study findings and constraints: Some V segments, TRBV6-2 and TRBV6-3 among them, were indistinguishable and were therefore excluded.

Though probably carrying unrecorded immune exposures, donors were nominally healthy at sampling. On this clone itself: Its target is not known.

The PCR had 60 Vbeta and 13 Jbeta primers. Profiling relied on immunoSEQ multiplex PCR, and the TCRdb table lists in-frame clones only, not all of them. The sample contains 50,000 to 60,000 clones, 75% to 80% of which appear only once. After removal of 2 bases from V and 4 bases from J, the junction contained 2 bases not matched to a gene. This CDR3 has 15 residues. The V gene's germline CDR1 is MNHNS and CDR2 SASEGT. The sequenced sample consisted of PBMCs. This TCR came from a female donor in good health and CMV-seronegative. This sequence joins TRBV6-1 and TRBJ2-5; 12 nucleotides line up with TRBD2. Here the CDR3 DNA reads TGTGCCAGCAGTGAACTAGCGGGGGGGCCAGAGACCCAGTACTTC. Translation: CASSELAGGPETQYF.